This T cell receptor (beta chain) was sequenced for a study of PD-L1 blockade in urothelial cancer. Background on the study: The number of prior chemotherapy regimens per patient was 0 to 3.

This CDR3 is built from 15 residues. Germline V gives CDR1 MDHEN, CDR2 SYDVKM. Losses at the gene ends were 6 bases for V and 8 bases for J; bases not matched to a gene: 12. Study-wide results and caveats: Below-median pretreatment blood TCR clonality was a predictor of better survival.

As for this clone: What it recognizes is unknown.

The time point: peripheral blood 6 weeks after treatment start. The study enrolled patients with locally advanced or metastatic urothelial carcinoma. Sampling of each patient yielded between 1 and 8 specimens, collected pretreatment and on-treatment. The data were produced by immunoSEQ multiplex PCR, yet TCRdb's version contains in-frame clones alone and is incomplete. The profile shows about 120,000 clones, roughly 91% of them singletons. This TCR derives from a man aged 55-75 years with urothelial cancer. Sample: PBMCs, taken around atezolizumab (anti-PD-L1) treatment. This chain connects TRBV28 to TRBJ2-1, with TRBD1 matching 8 bases. The chain's CDR3 is CASRNPGTGSDEQFF. The DNA of the CDR3 is TGTGCCAGCAGAAACCCCGGGACAGGATCCGATGAGCAGTTCTTC.